Listed below are T cell receptor beta chains from one sample, sequenced in a study of shared clonotypes between healthy human individuals. Sequencing used immunoSEQ multiplex PCR; TCRdb keeps in-frame clones, though not all of them. The repertoire holds some 980,000 clones, with roughly 72% as singletons. The material sequenced was memory CD4+ T cells sorted from blood. Receptors were obtained from a man aged 18 to 35 in good health. Each CDR3 is given with its conserved first and last residue. Fields, in order: clone size, V gene, D gene, J gene, CDR3 protein, CDR3 DNA. D genes are given only for firm matches. Size is stated for part of the rows, as once, few or many counts, or as a class when the clone is expanded.

>few|TRBV7-2|TRBD2|TRBJ2-3
CASSLGTSGRSDTQYF
TGTGCCAGCAGCCTGGGGACTAGCGGGAGAAGCGATACGCAGTATTTT
>-|TRBV6-5|TRBD2|TRBJ2-1
CASSRSGTEQFF
TGTGCCAGCAGCCGCAGCGGGACTGAGCAGTTCTTC
>-|TRBV19|-|TRBJ1-4
CASSLGGGFGEKLFF
TGTGCCAGTAGTCTGGGGGGTGGCTTTGGTGAAAAACTGTTTTTT
>-|TRBV2|-|TRBJ2-3
CASTRTIRQALQTDTQYF
TGTGCCAGCACTAGGACTATCCGTCAGGCCCTTCAGACAGATACGCAGTATTTT
>-|TRBV21-1|-|TRBJ2-7
CASSRGAVYEQYF
TGTGCCAGCAGCAGGGGGGCCGTCTACGAGCAGTACTTC
>once|TRBV7-9|TRBD1|TRBJ2-1
CASREQGGVDNEQFF
TGTGCCAGCAGGGAACAGGGGGGAGTAGACAATGAGCAGTTCTTC
>-|TRBV11-2|-|TRBJ2-5
CASSPGQKPTQETQYF
TGTGCCAGCAGCCCAGGGCAGAAACCTACGCAAGAGACCCAGTACTTC
>-|TRBV7-2|-|TRBJ2-7
CASSSRQTSYEQYF
TGTGCCAGCAGCTCCCGGCAAACCTCCTACGAGCAGTACTTC
>once|TRBV5-1|TRBD2|TRBJ2-3
CASSLTPPGLAGFTQYF
TGCGCCAGCAGCTTGACTCCACCGGGACTAGCCGGGTTTACGCAGTATTTT
>-|TRBV15|TRBD1|TRBJ2-7
CATSGQGAVEQYF
TGTGCCACCAGCGGTCAGGGGGCCGTCGAGCAGTACTTC
>once|TRBV18|TRBD2|TRBJ2-2
CASSPIRLAGVNTGELFF
TGTGCCAGCTCACCGATAAGACTAGCGGGAGTGAACACCGGGGAGCTGTTTTTT
>-|TRBV29-1|TRBD2|TRBJ2-3
CSVSGGESTDTQYF
TGCAGCGTTTCGGGGGGAGAGAGCACAGATACGCAGTATTTT
>-|TRBV6-6|-|TRBJ2-1
CASIAKSEQFF
TGTGCCAGCATTGCGAAAAGTGAGCAGTTCTTC
>-|TRBV4-2|TRBD1|TRBJ1-3
CASSQDRRTGGLGNTIYF
TGTGCCAGCAGCCAAGATAGGAGGACAGGGGGACTAGGAAACACCATATATTTT
>few|TRBV29-1|TRBD1|TRBJ2-1
CSVRGDRAYNEQFF
TGCAGCGTTAGAGGGGACAGGGCATACAATGAGCAGTTCTTC
>-|TRBV7-9|-|TRBJ1-3
CASVTGSGAGNTIYF
TGTGCCTCGGTAACAGGGTCGGGGGCTGGAAACACCATATATTTT
>-|TRBV6-1|-|TRBJ1-1
CASSEEFGGMNTEAFF
TGTGCCAGCAGTGAAGAATTTGGGGGCATGAACACTGAAGCTTTCTTT
>-|TRBV6-1|TRBD1|TRBJ2-6
CASSGAVNRGTSGANVLTF
TGTGCCAGCAGTGGCGCCGTGAACAGGGGGACTTCTGGGGCCAACGTCCTGACTTTC
>-|TRBV2|-|TRBJ1-2
CASSSRPLIYGYTF
TGTGCCAGCAGTTCGCGGCCCCTAATCTATGGCTACACCTTC
>-|TRBV11-2|TRBD2|TRBJ2-5
CASTLMGGQETQYF
TGTGCCAGCACCTTAATGGGGGGGCAAGAGACCCAGTACTTC
>-|TRBV7-9|-|TRBJ2-7
CASSLGTYEQYF
TGTGCCAGCAGCCTTGGGACCTACGAGCAGTACTTC
>few|TRBV18|TRBD1|TRBJ1-1
CASSPGQGAAFF
TGTGCCAGCTCACCGGGACAGGGTGCGGCTTTCTTT
>-|TRBV6-6|-|TRBJ2-2
CATPAGEPGTGELFF
TGTGCCACCCCGGCAGGGGAGCCTGGCACCGGGGAGCTGTTTTTT
>-|TRBV5-4|-|TRBJ2-7
CASSLPSAPLAYEQYF
TGTGCCAGCAGCTTGCCATCCGCCCCTCTCGCCTACGAGCAGTACTTC
>-|TRBV28|-|TRBJ2-2
CASSRGPGELFF
TGTGCCAGCAGCCGGGGCCCCGGGGAGCTGTTTTTT
>once|TRBV5-8|TRBD2|TRBJ2-7
CASSLETSGASYEQYF
TGTGCCAGCAGCTTGGAAACTAGCGGGGCATCCTACGAGCAGTACTTC
>-|TRBV6-1|TRBD1|TRBJ2-5
CASSEGQTKWETQYF
TGTGCCAGCAGCGAGGGACAGACAAAATGGGAGACCCAGTACTTC
>-|TRBV6-1|-|TRBJ2-1
CASSELAGLYNEQFF
TGTGCCAGCAGTGAATTGGCAGGGCTATACAATGAGCAGTTCTTC
>-|TRBV30|-|TRBJ2-2
CAWALGRNTGELFF
TGTGCCTGGGCCTTGGGACGGAACACCGGGGAGCTGTTTTTT
>-|TRBV18|-|TRBJ1-6
CASSPMGPPNSPLHF
TGTGCCAGCTCACCAATGGGGCCCCCTAATTCACCCCTCCACTTT
>-|TRBV5-8|TRBD2|TRBJ2-7
CASSFGGERSYEQYF
TGTGCCAGCAGCTTCGGGGGGGAGAGGTCCTACGAGCAGTACTTC
>-|TRBV30|TRBD2|TRBJ2-2
CAWSTFKRGEAGELFF
TGTGCCTGGAGTACATTCAAGCGGGGGGAAGCCGGGGAGCTGTTTTTT
>-|TRBV7-2|TRBD1|TRBJ1-2
CASSRPGQPYGYTF
TGTGCCAGCAGCAGACCGGGACAGCCCTATGGCTACACCTTC
>-|TRBV5-6|-|TRBJ1-1
CASSLQGDWNTEAFF
TGTGCCAGCAGCTTACAAGGGGACTGGAACACTGAAGCTTTCTTT
>-|TRBV4-3|TRBD1|TRBJ1-6
CASSQDRAAPLHF
TGCGCCAGCAGCCAGGACAGGGCCGCACCCCTCCACTTT
>-|TRBV6-1|-|TRBJ2-7
CASSGGFSYEQYF
TGTGCCAGCAGTGGAGGCTTTTCCTACGAGCAGTACTTC
>once|TRBV2|-|TRBJ2-3
CASSESGSRGDTQYF
TGTGCCAGCAGTGAGAGCGGCAGTAGGGGAGATACGCAGTATTTT
>-|TRBV5-1|-|TRBJ2-3
CASSTTGPDTQYF
TGCGCCAGCAGCACTACAGGGCCAGATACGCAGTATTTT
>-|TRBV7-2|-|TRBJ2-7
CASSPGPTRNEQYF
TGTGCCAGCAGCCCAGGTCCCACTAGGAACGAGCAGTACTTC
>-|TRBV4-1|TRBD1|TRBJ2-7
CASSRGLGQGEGEQYF
TGCGCCAGCAGCCGGGGGCTTGGACAGGGGGAAGGCGAGCAGTACTTC
>-|TRBV18|-|TRBJ2-2
CASSPPVTGSNTGELFF
TGTGCCAGCTCACCACCCGTCACAGGGTCGAACACCGGGGAGCTGTTTTTT
>-|TRBV5-4|TRBD1|TRBJ2-1
CASSGTGGYNEQFF
TGTGCCAGCAGTGGTACAGGGGGCTACAATGAGCAGTTCTTC
>-|TRBV19|TRBD1|TRBJ1-6
CASRPERDRGGLDSPLHF
TGTGCCAGTAGACCTGAGCGGGACAGGGGTGGGTTGGATTCACCCCTCCACTTT
>-|TRBV18|-|TRBJ1-4
CASSPGRNEKLFF
TGTGCCAGCTCACCGGGACGGAATGAAAAACTGTTTTTT
>-|TRBV6-5|TRBD1|TRBJ1-1
CATFTGGRTNTEAFF
TGTGCCACCTTTACAGGGGGCCGGACGAACACTGAAGCTTTCTTT
>-|TRBV29-1|-|TRBJ2-1
CSVEYKKDEQFF
TGCAGCGTTGAATATAAGAAGGATGAGCAGTTCTTC
>-|TRBV28|-|TRBJ2-7
CASSLGTNYEQYF
TGTGCCAGCAGTTTGGGTACCAACTACGAGCAGTACTTC
>-|TRBV14|TRBD1|TRBJ2-7
CASSRAPGTGFYEQYF
TGTGCCAGCAGTCGAGCCCCCGGGACAGGATTCTACGAGCAGTACTTC
>-|TRBV4-1|-|TRBJ1-3
CASSQALGWRDSGNTIYF
TGCGCCAGCAGCCAAGCTTTGGGGTGGAGGGACTCTGGAAACACCATATATTTT
>-|TRBV7-2|TRBD1|TRBJ2-7
CASSLVAGTGRGEQYF
TGTGCCAGCAGCTTAGTTGCCGGGACAGGGAGAGGCGAGCAGTACTTC
>-|TRBV7-3|-|TRBJ2-2
CASSVGRPPNTGELFF
TGTGCCAGCAGCGTGGGACGGCCACCGAACACCGGGGAGCTGTTTTTT